Presented here are 7 T cell receptor beta chains from one specimen sequenced in a study of blood T cell repertoires in COVID-19. Sequenced by immunoSEQ multiplex PCR; TCRdb stores in-frame clones only, minus some. The data show 250,000 or so clones, roughly 85% seen once. Input material: peripheral blood. The origin of the receptors is a man younger than 30 with active or convalescent COVID-19.

In this sample, this clone turned up once. The chain links TRBV27 to TRBJ1-3; 7 positions match TRBD1. CDR1 MNHEY and CDR2 SMNVEV come from the germline V gene (reference sequence). The CDR3 has 16 amino acids. The V segment lost 6 bases and the J segment 0 bases; nucleotides outside the gene matches: 8. CDR3 sequence (DNA): TGTGCCAGCAGCGCAGGGGACAGAAGCTCTGGAAACACCATATATTTT. Its translation is CASSAGDRSSGNTIYF.

The chain links TRBV6-2 or TRBV6-3 to TRBJ1-1; unclear D gene. Germline V lookup: CDR1 MNHEY, CDR2 SVGEGT. The CDR3 spans 12 residues. V shed 0 bases and J shed 8 bases, with 7 bases lying between them. The CDR3 DNA reads as TGTGCCAGCAGTTACTCGTTGCAGGAAGCTTTCTTT. This translates into CASSYSLQEAFF.

The chain links TRBV29-1 to TRBJ2-5; 11 bases are shared with TRBD2. The germline V gene has CDR1 SQVTM and CDR2 ANQGSEA. With 4 bases clipped from V and 4 bases from J, the junction kept 5 bases outside the gene matches. There are 14 residues in the CDR3. CDR3 sequence (DNA): TGCAGCGTTGGTCTAGCGGGAGGAGCAGAGACCCAGTACTTC. This codes for CSVGLAGGAETQYF.

Details on this clone: Other DNA sequences from this sample encode an identical CDR3 as well. The CDR3 DNA reads TGCGCCAGCAGCTTGAGCGGACAGACCTACGAGCAGTACTTC. Its translation: CASSLSGQTYEQYF. This rearrangement joins TRBV5-1 to TRBJ2-7; a weak D match, TRBD1 (6 bases). Trimming removed 1 base from V and 2 bases from J, with 10 bases in between. Germline V gene data show CDR1 as SGHRS and CDR2 as YFSETQ. The CDR3 length is 14 residues.

This clone occurred once. The CDR3: CASSEQVAGNTIYF. The CDR3 bases are TGTGCCAGCAGTGAGCAGGTAGCTGGAAACACCATATATTTT. This chain links TRBV28 with TRBJ1-3; D remains unclear. V was cut by 5 bases and J by 2 bases, with 10 bases left in between. The V gene's germline CDR1 is MDHEN and CDR2 SYDVKM. This CDR3 comprises 14 residues.

The J gene is TRBJ1-4, the V gene TRBV18, with TRBD1 matching over 8 bases. Unmatched junction bases numbered 13, after V lost 3 bases and J lost 10 bases. Germline CDR1 and CDR2: KGHSH and LQKENI. The CDR3 length is 16 residues. The CDR3 DNA follows: TGTGCCAGCTCACCTCCTGGCGGACAGGGAGTCGGAAAACTGTTTTTT. Its protein product is CASSPPGGQGVGKLFF.

V is TRBV10-3 and J is TRBJ2-1, with 12 nucleotides matching TRBD1. The CDR3 totals 13 residues. Looked up from germline, CDR1 is ENHRY and CDR2 is SYGVKD. V shed 9 bases and J 7 bases; nucleotides not matched to a gene: 4. The CDR3 sequence: CAIGTGGVNEQFF. The CDR3 bases are TGTGCCATAGGGACAGGGGGCGTGAATGAGCAGTTCTTC.